This paragraph reports one T cell receptor beta chain. Its antigen is as yet unknown. The CDR3 is made up of 16 amino acids. Unmatched junction bases numbered 5, after V lost 0 bases and J lost 7 bases. Germline V gives CDR1 LGHNA, CDR2 YSLEER. The data derive from a study of cytomegalovirus exposure and HLA in healthy donors. Study overall: HLA-typed donors were the source of some 85 million unique TCRs, which an early data release held.

Study-wide results and limits: Generally TCR sequences proved uncommon, though certain public TCRs appeared in numerous donors.

The primer mix had 60 Vbeta and 13 Jbeta primers. Assay used: immunoSEQ multiplex PCR; TCRdb lists only in-frame clones, some missing. The data show 150,000 to 200,000 clones, roughly 78% seen once. Sample: PBMCs. V and J are TRBV4-3 and TRBJ1-6; TRBD1 aligns across 8 bases. The receptor was isolated from a boy aged 10-17 years in good health and CMV-seronegative. The CDR3 region is CASSQDLDRGNSPLHF. The CDR3 coding sequence is TGCGCCAGCAGCCAAGATCTCGACAGGGGAAATTCACCCCTCCACTTT.